The entry that follows covers one TCR beta chain sequence. This entry belongs to a study of blood T cell repertoires in COVID-19. Background on the study: PBMCs, B-cell-depleted T cells, or T cells provided the cDNA or gDNA that made up the material.

Seattle's cohort entered during active infection and was followed longitudinally. The CDR3 sequence is 13 residues long. Trimming pared 4 bases from V and 5 bases from J, leaving 12 bases between. Using immunoSEQ multiplex PCR, the repertoire was profiled, and TCRdb retains in-frame clones only, with some absent. Of 210,000 or so clones listed, 85% are singletons. The receptor's source is a man in his fifties with COVID-19, enrolled during active disease. J is TRBJ2-7 and V is TRBV23-1; D is undetermined. TRBV23-1 is labeled an ORF, and its function is uncertain. The sample consisted of peripheral blood. The CDR3: CASSRRNRDEQYF. CDR3 in DNA: TGCGCCAGCAGTCGCCGAAACAGAGACGAGCAGTACTTC.